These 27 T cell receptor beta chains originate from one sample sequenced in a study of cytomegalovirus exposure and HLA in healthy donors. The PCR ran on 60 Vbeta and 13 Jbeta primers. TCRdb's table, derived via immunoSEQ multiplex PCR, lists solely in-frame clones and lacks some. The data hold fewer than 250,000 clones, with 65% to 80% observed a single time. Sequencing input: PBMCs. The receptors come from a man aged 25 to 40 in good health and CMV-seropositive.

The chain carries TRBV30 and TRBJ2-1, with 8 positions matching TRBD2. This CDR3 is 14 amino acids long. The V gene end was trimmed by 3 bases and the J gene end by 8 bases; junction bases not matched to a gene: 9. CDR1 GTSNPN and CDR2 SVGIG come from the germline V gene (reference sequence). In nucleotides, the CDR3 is TGTGCCTGGAGAGGATCGGGGGGGCCCGATGAGCAGTTCTTC. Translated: CAWRGSGGPDEQFF.

The CDR3 DNA reads as TGTGCCAGCAGCGCTAGCGGGGGGAGCTCCTACAATGAGCAGTTCTTC. It is translated as CASSASGGSSYNEQFF. The chain links TRBV7-8 to TRBJ2-1, with 11 nucleotides matching TRBD2. Germline V CDR1 and CDR2: SGHVS, FQNEAQ. The CDR3 covers 16 residues. Losses at the gene ends were 5 bases for V and 0 bases for J; bases not matched to a gene: 3.

The CDR3 protein is CASSLDSRDRGGRYF. The CDR3 nucleotides read TGTGCCAGCAGCTTAGACTCCCGGGACAGGGGTGGACGGTACTTC. The J gene is TRBJ2-5, the V gene TRBV7-9; 10 bases are shared with TRBD1. With V trimmed by 1 base and J by 13 bases, 12 bases remained unmatched. CDR1 is SEHNR, CDR2 FQNEAQ, per germline (reference sequence). The length of the CDR3 is 15 residues.

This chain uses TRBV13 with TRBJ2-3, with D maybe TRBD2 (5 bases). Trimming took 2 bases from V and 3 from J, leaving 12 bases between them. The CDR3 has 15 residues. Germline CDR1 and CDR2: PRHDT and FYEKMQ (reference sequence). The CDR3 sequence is CASSLRQRLTDTQYF. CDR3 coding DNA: TGTGCCAGCAGCTTACGACAACGACTAACAGATACGCAGTATTTT.

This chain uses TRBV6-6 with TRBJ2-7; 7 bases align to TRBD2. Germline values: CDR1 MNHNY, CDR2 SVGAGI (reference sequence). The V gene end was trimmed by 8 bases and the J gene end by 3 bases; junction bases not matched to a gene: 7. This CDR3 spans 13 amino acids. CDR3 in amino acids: CASQSGGGYEQYF. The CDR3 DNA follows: TGTGCCAGCCAGAGTGGGGGGGGCTACGAGCAGTACTTC.

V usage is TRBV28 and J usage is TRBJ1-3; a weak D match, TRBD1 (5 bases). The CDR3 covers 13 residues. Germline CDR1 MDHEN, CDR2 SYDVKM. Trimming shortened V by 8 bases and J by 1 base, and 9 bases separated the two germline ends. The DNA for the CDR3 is TGTGCCAGCTCCCCAGGGTCTGGAAACACCATATATTTT. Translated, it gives CASSPGSGNTIYF.

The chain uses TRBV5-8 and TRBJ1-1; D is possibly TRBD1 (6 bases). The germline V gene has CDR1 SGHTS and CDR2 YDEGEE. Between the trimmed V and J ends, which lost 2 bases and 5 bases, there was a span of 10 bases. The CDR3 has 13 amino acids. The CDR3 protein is CASSFTGPTEAFF. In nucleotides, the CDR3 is TGTGCCAGCAGCTTTACAGGGCCTACTGAAGCTTTCTTT.

The CDR3 is CASSYSEGLTTDTQYF. The CDR3 nucleotides read TGTGCCAGCAGTTACTCGGAGGGACTTACCACAGATACGCAGTATTTT. V and J are TRBV6-5 and TRBJ2-3, with a tentative D call TRBD2 (6 bases). Trimming pared 0 bases from V and 2 bases from J, leaving 12 bases between. Germline CDR1 MNHEY, CDR2 SVGAGI. CDR3 length: 16 residues.

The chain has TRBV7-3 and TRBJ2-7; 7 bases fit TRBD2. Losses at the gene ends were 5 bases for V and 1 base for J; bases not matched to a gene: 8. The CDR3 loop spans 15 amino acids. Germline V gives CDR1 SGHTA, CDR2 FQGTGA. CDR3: CASSRAGGGSYEQYF. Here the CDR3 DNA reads TGTGCCAGCAGCCGTGCTGGGGGAGGGTCCTACGAGCAGTACTTC.

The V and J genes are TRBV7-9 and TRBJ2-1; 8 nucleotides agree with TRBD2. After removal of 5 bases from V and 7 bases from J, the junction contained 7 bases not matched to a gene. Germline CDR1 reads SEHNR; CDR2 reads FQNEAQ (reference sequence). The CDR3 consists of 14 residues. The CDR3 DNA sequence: TGTGCCAGCAGCCCCGTAAGCGGGGGTAATGAGCAGTTCTTC. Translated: CASSPVSGGNEQFF.

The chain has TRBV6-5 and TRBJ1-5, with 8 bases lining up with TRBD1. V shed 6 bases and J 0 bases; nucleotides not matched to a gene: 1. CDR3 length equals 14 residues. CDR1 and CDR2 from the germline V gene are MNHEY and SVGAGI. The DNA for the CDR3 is TGTGCCAGCAGACAGGGGGTTAGCAATCAGCCCCAGCATTTT. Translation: CASRQGVSNQPQHF.

The CDR3, as DNA: TGTGCCATCAGTGGGACAGGGGGTGAAAAACTGTTTTTT. It specifies CAISGTGGEKLFF. The V call is TRBV10-3, the J call TRBJ1-4; 10 nucleotides align to TRBD1. This CDR3 is built from 13 residues. V shed 4 bases and J 7 bases; nucleotides not matched to a gene: 0. Germline loops: CDR1 ENHRY, CDR2 SYGVKD.

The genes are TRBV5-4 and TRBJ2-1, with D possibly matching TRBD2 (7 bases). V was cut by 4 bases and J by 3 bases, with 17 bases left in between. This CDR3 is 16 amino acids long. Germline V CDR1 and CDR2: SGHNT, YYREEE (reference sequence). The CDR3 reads CASSPLRGADYNEQFF. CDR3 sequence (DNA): TGTGCCAGCAGCCCACTTCGGGGGGCCGACTACAATGAGCAGTTCTTC.

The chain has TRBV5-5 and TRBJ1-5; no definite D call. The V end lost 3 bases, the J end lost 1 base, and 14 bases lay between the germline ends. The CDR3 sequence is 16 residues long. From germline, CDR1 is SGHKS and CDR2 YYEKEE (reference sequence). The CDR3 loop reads CASSSLSGRSNQPQHF. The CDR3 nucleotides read TGTGCCAGCAGCTCGCTTTCTGGGAGGAGCAATCAGCCCCAGCATTTT.

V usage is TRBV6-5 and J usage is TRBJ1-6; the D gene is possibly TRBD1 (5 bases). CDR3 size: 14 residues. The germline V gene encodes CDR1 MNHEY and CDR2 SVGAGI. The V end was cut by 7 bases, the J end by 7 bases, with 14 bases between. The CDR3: CASKKTVSNSPLHF. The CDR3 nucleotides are TGTGCCAGCAAGAAGACAGTGTCGAATTCACCCCTCCACTTT.

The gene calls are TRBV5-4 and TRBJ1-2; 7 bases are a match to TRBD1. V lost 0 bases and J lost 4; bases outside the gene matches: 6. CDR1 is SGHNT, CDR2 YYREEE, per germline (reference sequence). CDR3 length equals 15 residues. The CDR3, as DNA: TGTGCCAGCAGCTTGGGACAGGGAGTAGGCTATGGCTACACCTTC. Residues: CASSLGQGVGYGYTF. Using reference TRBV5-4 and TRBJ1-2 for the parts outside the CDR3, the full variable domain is ETGVTQSPTHLIKTRGQQVTLRCSSQSGHNTVSWYQQALGQGPQFIFQYYREEENGRGNFPPRFSGLQFPNYSSELNVNALELDDSALYLCASSLGQGVGYGYTFGSGTRLTVV.

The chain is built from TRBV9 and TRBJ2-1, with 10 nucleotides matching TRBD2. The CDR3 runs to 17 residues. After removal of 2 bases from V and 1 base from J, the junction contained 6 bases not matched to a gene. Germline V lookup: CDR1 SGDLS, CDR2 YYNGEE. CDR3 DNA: TGTGCCAGCAGCGTGAGCGGGAGGGCGAGTTCCTACAATGAGCAGTTCTTC. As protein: CASSVSGRASSYNEQFF.

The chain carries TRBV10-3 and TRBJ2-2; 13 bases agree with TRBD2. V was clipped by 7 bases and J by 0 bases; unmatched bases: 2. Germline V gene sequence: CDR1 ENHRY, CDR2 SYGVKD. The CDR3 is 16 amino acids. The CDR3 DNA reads TGTGCCATCACTGGGACTAGCGGGGCGAACACCGGGGAGCTGTTTTTT. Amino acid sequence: CAITGTSGANTGELFF.

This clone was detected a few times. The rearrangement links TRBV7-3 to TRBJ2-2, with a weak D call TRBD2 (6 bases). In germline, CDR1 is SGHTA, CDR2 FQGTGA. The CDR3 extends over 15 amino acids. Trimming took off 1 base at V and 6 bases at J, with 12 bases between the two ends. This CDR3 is CASSLRDSAPGELFF. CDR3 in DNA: TGTGCCAGCAGCTTAAGGGACTCAGCTCCCGGGGAGCTGTTTTTT.

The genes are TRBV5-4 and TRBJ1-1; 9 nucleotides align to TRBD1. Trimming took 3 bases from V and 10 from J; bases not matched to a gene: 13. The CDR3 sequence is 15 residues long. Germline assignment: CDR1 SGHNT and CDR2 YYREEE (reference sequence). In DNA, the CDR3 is TGTGCCAGCAGCTCCGGCCGACAGGGGGTACAGGGAGCTTTCTTT. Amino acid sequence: CASSSGRQGVQGAFF.

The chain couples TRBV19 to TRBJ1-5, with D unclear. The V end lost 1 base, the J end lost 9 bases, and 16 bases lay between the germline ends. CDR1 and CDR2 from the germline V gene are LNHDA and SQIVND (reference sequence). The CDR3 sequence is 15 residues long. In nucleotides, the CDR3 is TGTGCCAGTAGTATAGGGTTGCAGGCGCCGGCGCCCCAGCATTTT. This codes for CASSIGLQAPAPQHF.

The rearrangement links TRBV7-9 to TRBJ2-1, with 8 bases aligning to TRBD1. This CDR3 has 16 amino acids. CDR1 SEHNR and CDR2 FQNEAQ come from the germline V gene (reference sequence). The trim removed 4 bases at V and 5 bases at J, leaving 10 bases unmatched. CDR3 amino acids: CASSYPRDRPDNEQFF. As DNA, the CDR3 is TGTGCCAGCAGCTACCCCCGGGACAGGCCAGACAATGAGCAGTTCTTC.

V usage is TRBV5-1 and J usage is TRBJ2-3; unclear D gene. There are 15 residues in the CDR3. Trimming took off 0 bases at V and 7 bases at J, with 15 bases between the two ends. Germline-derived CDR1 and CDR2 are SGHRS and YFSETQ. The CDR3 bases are TGCGCCAGCAGCTTGGAAGCTCAGAGGATCAATACGCAGTATTTT. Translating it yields CASSLEAQRINTQYF.

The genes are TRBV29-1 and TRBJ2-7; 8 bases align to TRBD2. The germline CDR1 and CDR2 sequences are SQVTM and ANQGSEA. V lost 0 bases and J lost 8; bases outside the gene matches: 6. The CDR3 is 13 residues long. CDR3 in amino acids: CSVEDKTSGQQYF. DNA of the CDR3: TGCAGCGTTGAAGATAAAACTAGCGGACAGCAGTACTTC.

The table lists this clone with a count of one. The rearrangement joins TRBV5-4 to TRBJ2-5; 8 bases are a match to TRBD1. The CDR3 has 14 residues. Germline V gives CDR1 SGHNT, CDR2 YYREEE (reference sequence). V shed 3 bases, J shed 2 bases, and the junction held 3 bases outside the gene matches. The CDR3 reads CASSSRTGQETQYF. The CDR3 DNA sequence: TGTGCCAGCAGCTCCCGGACAGGGCAAGAGACCCAGTACTTC.

The CDR3 loop reads CASSIGRSRNQPQHF. CDR3 bases: TGTGCCAGTAGTATAGGAAGGAGTCGCAATCAGCCCCAGCATTTT. J is TRBJ1-5 and V is TRBV19; unclear D gene. This CDR3 is 15 amino acids long. The ends were cut back, 1 base at V and 2 bases at J, with 9 bases in the middle. CDR1 and CDR2 from the germline V gene are LNHDA and SQIVND (reference sequence).

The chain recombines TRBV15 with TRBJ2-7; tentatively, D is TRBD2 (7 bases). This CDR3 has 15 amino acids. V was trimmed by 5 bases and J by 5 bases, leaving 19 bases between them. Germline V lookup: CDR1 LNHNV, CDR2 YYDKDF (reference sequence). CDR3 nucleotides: TGTGCCACCAGCTTCCCCGAGGGGGGGGGCCACGAGCAGTACTTC. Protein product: CATSFPEGGGHEQYF.